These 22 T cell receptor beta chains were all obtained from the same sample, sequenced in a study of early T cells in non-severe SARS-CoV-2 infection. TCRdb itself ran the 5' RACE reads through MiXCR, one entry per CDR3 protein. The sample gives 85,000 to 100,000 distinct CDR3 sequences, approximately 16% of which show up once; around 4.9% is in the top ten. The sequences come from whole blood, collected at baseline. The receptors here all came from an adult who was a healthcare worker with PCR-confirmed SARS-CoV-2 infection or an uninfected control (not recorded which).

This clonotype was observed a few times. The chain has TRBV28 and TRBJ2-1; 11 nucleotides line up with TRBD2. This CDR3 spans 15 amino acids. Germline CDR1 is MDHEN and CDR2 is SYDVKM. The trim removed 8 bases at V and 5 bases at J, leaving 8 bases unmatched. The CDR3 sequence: CASGEPGLADNEQFF. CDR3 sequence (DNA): TGTGCCAGCGGGGAACCGGGACTAGCGGACAATGAGCAGTTCTTC.

CDR3 in amino acids: CASSFATLDEQYF. In nucleotides, the CDR3 is TGTGCCAGCAGTTTCGCGACTCTTGATGAGCAGTACTTC. This chain uses TRBV12-3 or TRBV12-4 with TRBJ2-7; D is undetermined. V lost 3 bases and J 7 bases, leaving 13 bases between the germline ends. CDR3 length: 13 residues.

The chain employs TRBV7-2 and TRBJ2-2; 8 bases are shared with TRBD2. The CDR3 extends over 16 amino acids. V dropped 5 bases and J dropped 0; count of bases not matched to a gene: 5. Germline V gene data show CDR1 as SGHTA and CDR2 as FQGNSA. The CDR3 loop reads CASSKTSVSNTGELFF. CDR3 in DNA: TGTGCCAGCAGCAAGACTAGCGTTTCGAACACCGGGGAGCTGTTTTTT.

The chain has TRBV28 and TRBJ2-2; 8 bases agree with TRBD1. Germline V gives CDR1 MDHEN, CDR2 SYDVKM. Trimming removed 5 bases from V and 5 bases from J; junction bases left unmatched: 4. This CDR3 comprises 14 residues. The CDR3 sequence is CASSTGGGTGELFF. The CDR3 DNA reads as TGTGCCAGCAGTACAGGGGGTGGTACCGGGGAGCTGTTTTTT.

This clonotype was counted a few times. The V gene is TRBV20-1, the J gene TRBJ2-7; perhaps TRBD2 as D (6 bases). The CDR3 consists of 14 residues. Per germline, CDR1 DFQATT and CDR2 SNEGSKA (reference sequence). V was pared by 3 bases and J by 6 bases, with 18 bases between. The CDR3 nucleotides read TGCAGTGCTAGGGCGTCGCTAGCGTTCGGCGAGCAGTACTTC. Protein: CSARASLAFGEQYF.

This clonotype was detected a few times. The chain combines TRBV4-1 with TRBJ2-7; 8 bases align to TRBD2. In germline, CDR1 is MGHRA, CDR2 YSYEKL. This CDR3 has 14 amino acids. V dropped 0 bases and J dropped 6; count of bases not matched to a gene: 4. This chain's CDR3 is CASSQDLAGAEQYF. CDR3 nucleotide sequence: TGCGCCAGCAGCCAAGATCTAGCGGGCGCCGAGCAGTACTTC.

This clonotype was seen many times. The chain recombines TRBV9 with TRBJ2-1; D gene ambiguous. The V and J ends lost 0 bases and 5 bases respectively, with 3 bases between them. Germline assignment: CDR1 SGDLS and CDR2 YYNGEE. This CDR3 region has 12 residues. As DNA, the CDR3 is TGTGCCAGCAGCGTAGCTGACAATGAGCAGTTCTTC. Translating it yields CASSVADNEQFF.

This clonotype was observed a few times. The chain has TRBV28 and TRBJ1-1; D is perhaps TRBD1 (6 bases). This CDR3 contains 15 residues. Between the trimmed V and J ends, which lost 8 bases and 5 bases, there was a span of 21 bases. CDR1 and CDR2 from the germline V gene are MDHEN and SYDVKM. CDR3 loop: CASQGRGRRRTEAFF. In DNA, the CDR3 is TGTGCCAGCCAGGGGCGGGGGCGCCGCAGAACTGAAGCTTTCTTT.

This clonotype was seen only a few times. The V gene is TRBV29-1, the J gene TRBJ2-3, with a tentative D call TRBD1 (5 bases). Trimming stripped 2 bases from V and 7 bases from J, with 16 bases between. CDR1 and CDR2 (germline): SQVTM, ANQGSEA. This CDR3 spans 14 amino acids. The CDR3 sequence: CSVEKSRGSNTQYF. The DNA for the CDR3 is TGCAGCGTTGAAAAGTCAAGGGGCTCGAATACGCAGTATTTT.

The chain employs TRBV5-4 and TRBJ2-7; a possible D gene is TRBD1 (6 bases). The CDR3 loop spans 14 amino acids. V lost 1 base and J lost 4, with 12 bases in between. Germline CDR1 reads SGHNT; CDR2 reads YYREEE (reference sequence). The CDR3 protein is CASSLTGSTYEQYF. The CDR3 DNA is TGTGCCAGCAGCTTGACAGGGAGCACATACGAGCAGTACTTC.

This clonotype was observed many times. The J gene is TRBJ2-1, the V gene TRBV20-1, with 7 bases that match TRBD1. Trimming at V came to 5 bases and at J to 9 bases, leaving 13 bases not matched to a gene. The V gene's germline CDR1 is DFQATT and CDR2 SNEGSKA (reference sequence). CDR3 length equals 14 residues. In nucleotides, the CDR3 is TGCAGTGCTGGGAGACAGGGTCTGGCCAGTGAGCAGTTCTTC. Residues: CSAGRQGLASEQFF.

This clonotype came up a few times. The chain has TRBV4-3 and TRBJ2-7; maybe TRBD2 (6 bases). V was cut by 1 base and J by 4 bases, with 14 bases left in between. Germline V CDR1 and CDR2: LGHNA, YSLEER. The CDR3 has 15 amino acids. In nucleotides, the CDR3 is TGCGCCAGCAGCCAAGGAAACGGGGAGGTGTACGAGCAGTACTTC. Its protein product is CASSQGNGEVYEQYF.

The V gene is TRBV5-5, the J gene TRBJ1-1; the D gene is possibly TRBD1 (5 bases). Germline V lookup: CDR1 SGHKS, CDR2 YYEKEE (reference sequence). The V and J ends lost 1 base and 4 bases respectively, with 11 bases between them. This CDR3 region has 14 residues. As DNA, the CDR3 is TGTGCCAGCAGCTTGCAGGGCAGGGCCACTGAAGCTTTCTTT. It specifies CASSLQGRATEAFF.

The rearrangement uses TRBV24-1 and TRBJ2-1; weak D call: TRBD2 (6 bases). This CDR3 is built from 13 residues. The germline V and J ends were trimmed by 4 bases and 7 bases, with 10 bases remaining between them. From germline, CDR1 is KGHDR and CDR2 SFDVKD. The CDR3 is CATSDAGRNEQFF. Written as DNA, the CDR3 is TGTGCCACCAGTGACGCGGGGAGGAATGAGCAGTTCTTC.

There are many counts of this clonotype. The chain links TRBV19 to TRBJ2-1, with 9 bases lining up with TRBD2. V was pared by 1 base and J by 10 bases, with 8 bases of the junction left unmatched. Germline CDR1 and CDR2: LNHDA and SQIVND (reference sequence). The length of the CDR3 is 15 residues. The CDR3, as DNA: TGTGCCAGTAGTATAGGGACTAGCGCCCCGAGAGAGCAGTTCTTC. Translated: CASSIGTSAPREQFF.

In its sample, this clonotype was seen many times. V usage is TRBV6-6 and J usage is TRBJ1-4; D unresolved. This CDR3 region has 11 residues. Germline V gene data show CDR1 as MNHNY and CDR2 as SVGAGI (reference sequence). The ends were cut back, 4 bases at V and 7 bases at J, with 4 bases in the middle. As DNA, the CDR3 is TGTGCCAGCAGTTTAGGTGAAAAACTGTTTTTT. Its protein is CASSLGEKLFF.

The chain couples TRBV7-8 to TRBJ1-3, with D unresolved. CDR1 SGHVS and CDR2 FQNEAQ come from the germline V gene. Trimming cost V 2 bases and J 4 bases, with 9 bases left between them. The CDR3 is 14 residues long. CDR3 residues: CASSLLDGGNTIYF. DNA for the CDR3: TGTGCCAGCAGCTTACTGGACGGGGGAAACACCATATATTTT.

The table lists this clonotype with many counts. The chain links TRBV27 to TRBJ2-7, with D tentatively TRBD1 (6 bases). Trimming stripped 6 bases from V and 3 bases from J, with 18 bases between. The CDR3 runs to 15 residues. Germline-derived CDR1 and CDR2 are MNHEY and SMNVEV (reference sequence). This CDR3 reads CASRVNPGQYYEQYF. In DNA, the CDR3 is TGTGCCAGCAGGGTAAACCCCGGACAGTACTACGAGCAGTACTTC.

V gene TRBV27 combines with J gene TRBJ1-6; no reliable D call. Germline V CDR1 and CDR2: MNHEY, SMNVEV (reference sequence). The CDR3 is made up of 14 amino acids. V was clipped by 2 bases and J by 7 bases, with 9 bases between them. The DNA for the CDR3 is TGTGCCAGCAGTTTAGAGGGTCGGAATTCACCCCTCCACTTT. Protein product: CASSLEGRNSPLHF.

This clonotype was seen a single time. CDR3 protein: CASSRAGTSDVETQYF. The CDR3 DNA is TGCGCCAGCAGCAGAGCCGGGACTAGCGATGTCGAGACCCAGTACTTC. The chain has TRBV4-1 and TRBJ2-5; TRBD2 aligns across 10 bases. The CDR3 contains 16 residues. Germline V gene sequence: CDR1 MGHRA, CDR2 YSYEKL. V shed 5 bases, J shed 5 bases, and the junction held 11 bases outside the gene matches.

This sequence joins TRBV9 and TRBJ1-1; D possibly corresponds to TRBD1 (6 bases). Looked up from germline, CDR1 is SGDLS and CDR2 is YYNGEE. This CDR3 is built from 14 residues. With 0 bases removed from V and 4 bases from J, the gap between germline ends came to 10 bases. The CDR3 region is CASSVGDMGTEAFF. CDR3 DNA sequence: TGTGCCAGCAGCGTAGGGGACATGGGCACTGAAGCTTTCTTT. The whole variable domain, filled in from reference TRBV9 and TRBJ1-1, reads DSGVTQTPKHLITATGQRVTLRCSPRSGDLSVYWYQQSLDQGLQFLIQYYNGEERAKGNILERFSAQQFPDLHSELNLSSLELGDSALYFCASSVGDMGTEAFFGQGTRLTVV.

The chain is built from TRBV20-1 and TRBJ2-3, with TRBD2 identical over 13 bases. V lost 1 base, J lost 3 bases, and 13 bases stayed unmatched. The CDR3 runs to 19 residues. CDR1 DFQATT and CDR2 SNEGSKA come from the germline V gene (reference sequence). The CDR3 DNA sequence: TGCAGTGCTAGAGGCCCGGGACTAGCGGGAAGGGGGCCAACAGATACGCAGTATTTT. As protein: CSARGPGLAGRGPTDTQYF.